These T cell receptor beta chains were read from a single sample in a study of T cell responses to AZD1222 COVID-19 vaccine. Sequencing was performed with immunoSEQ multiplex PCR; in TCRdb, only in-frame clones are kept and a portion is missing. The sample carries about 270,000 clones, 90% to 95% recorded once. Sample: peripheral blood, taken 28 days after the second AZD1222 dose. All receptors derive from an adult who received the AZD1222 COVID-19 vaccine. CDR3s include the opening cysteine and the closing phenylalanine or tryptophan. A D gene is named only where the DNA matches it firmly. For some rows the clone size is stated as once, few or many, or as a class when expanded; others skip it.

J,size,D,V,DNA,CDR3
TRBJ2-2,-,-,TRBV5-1,TGCGCCAGCAGCTTCGGGGGGCTTGGGACCGGGGAGCTGTTTTTT,CASSFGGLGTGELFF
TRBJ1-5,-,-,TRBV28,TGTGCCAGCAGGATGCCGAGCAATCAGCCCCAGCATTTT,CASRMPSNQPQHF
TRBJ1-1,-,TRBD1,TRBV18,TGTGCCAGCTCACTGACAGGGGATGACACTGAAGCTTTCTTT,CASSLTGDDTEAFF
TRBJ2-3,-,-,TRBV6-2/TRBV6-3,TGTGCCAGCAGTTACTCGATGGGGGATACGCAGTATTTT,CASSYSMGDTQYF
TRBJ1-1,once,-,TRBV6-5,TGTGCCAGCAGTTACCGATCTATATCGGGCACTGAAGCTTTCTTT,CASSYRSISGTEAFF
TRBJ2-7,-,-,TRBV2,TGTGCCAGCAGTGTGACCCCTGCTCCCTACGAGCAGTACTTC,CASSVTPAPYEQYF
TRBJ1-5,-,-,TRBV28,TGTGCCAGCAGCGAAGGGGTTTGGGGTCAGCCCCAGCATTTT,CASSEGVWGQPQHF
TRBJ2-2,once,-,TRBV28,TGTGCCAGCAGTTTTGACGGCGGGGAGCTGTTTTTT,CASSFDGGELFF
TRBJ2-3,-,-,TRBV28,TGTGCCAGCAGCCCCCCGGGGGTGGGAGGGCAGTATTTT,CASSPPGVGGQYF
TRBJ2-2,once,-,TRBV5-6,TGTGCCAGCAGCTTAGGAAGCGGCGGGGAGCTGTTTTTT,CASSLGSGGELFF
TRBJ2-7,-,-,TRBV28,TGTGCCAGCATTAAAGGGGGCTACGAGCAGTACTTC,CASIKGGYEQYF
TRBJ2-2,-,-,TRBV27,TGTGCCAGCCAGCGCATACCAAGGATCGGGGAGCTGTTTTTT,CASQRIPRIGELFF
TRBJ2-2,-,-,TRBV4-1,TGCGCCAGCAGCCAAGAGTCCGGGGAGCTGTTTTTT,CASSQESGELFF
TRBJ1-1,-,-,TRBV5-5,TGTGCCAGCAGCTTGGGACTGCCTCTGTCACCTTTCTTT,CASSLGLPLSPFF
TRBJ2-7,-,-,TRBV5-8,TGTGCCAGCAGTTTGGACAGGCAGTACTTC,CASSLDRQYF
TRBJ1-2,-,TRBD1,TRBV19,TGTGCCAGTACGGACAGGACTAACTATGGCTACACCTTC,CASTDRTNYGYTF
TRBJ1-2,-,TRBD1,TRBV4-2,TGTGCCAGCAGCCCCGATCTTACAGGGGGGACTGGCTACACCTTC,CASSPDLTGGTGYTF
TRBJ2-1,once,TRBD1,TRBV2,TGTGCCAGCAGTGAAGGACAGGGGGTTTACAATGAGCAGTTCTTC,CASSEGQGVYNEQFF
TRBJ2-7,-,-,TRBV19,TGTGCCAGTAGTATAGATCAGGCACCGGGGGACGAGCAGTACTTC,CASSIDQAPGDEQYF
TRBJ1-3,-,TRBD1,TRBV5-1,TGCGCCAGCAGCTTGACAGGGGGAAGCTCTGGAAACACCATATATTTT,CASSLTGGSSGNTIYF
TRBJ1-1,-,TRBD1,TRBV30,TGTGCCCGCAGACGGACAGGGCAGACTGAAGCTTTCTTT,CARRRTGQTEAFF
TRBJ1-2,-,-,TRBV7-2,TGTGCCAGCAGCTTAGATGTGGCGGGGGGAGGTGGCTACACCTTC,CASSLDVAGGGGYTF
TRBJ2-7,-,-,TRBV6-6,TGTGCCAGCAGTTGGGGATCAGGGTCCCCCTCGGGGGAGCAGTACTTC,CASSWGSGSPSGEQYF
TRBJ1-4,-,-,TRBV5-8,TGTGCCAGCAGCTTGGGGTCAGGAACTAATGAAAAACTGTTTTTT,CASSLGSGTNEKLFF
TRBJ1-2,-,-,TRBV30,TGTGCCTGGACCCCGGGCGGCTATGGCTACACCTTC,CAWTPGGYGYTF
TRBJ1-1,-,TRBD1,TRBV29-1,TGCAGCGTGATGAGGGGGCCCCTGAACACTGAAGCTTTCTTT,CSVMRGPLNTEAFF
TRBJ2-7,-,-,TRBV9,TGTGCCAGCAGCGTAGACCCTAAGACCTACGAGCAGTACTTC,CASSVDPKTYEQYF
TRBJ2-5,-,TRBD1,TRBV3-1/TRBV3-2,TGTGCCAGCAGCCGGGGACAGGACTTGGGGACCCAGTACTTC,CASSRGQDLGTQYF
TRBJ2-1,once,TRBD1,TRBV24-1,TGTGCCACCTCGGGACAGATTGGGGGTGAGCAGTTCTTC,CATSGQIGGEQFF
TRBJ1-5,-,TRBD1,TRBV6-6,TGTGCCAGCAGTCCCCGGGACAGGGCTCGGCAGCCCCAGCATTTT,CASSPRDRARQPQHF
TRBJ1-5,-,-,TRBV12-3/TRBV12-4,TGTGCCAGCAGCCCAACAGGGCTGGGGCCCCAGCATTTT,CASSPTGLGPQHF
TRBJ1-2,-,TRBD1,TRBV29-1,TGCAGCGTTGGGGGACAGGGGATTAGGGGCTACACCTTC,CSVGGQGIRGYTF
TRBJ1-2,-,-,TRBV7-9,TGTGCCAGCAGCTTACAAAGGGAAGTGGGAGGCTACACCTTC,CASSLQREVGGYTF
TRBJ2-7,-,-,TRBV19,TGTGCCAGTAGTTCAAGGGACAACTACGAGCAGTACTTC,CASSSRDNYEQYF
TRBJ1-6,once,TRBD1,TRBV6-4,TGTGCCAGCAGTGACTCAACAGGGGTAGATTCACCCCTCCACTTT,CASSDSTGVDSPLHF
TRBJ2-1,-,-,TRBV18,TGTGCCAGCTCACCAGCTCTAGTCCCCCCTTACAATGAGCAGTTCTTC,CASSPALVPPYNEQFF
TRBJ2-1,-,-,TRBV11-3,TGTGCCAGCACCGATCCGGGACATCCCAATGAGCAGTTCTTC,CASTDPGHPNEQFF
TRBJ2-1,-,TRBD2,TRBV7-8,TGTGCCAGCAGCGCGATGGGAGGGTTCCTGCTTAATGAGCAGTTCTTC,CASSAMGGFLLNEQFF
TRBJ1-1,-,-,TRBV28,TGTGCCAGCAGTTACCCTCTACGGTCTGAAGCTTTCTTT,CASSYPLRSEAFF
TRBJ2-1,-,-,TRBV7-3,TGTGCCAGCAGCCTCCAGAGGGGGGAGCAGTTCTTC,CASSLQRGEQFF
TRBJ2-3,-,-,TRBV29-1,TGCAGCGTTGAAGGAGCCCCCAGAGCAGATACGCAGTATTTT,CSVEGAPRADTQYF
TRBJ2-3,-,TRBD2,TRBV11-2,TGTGCCAGCAGCTTAGATGGGGGAGGGGGCACAGATACGCAGTATTTT,CASSLDGGGGTDTQYF
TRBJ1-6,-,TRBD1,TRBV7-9,TGTGCCAGCAGCACCGGACAGGGTTTATCACCCCTCCACTTT,CASSTGQGLSPLHF